The clone carrying this T cell receptor beta chain was seen a handful of times. The source of the sample is a study of blood T cell repertoires in COVID-19. Study summary: Acute and convalescent COVID-19 specimens originated in the United States, Italy and Spain. In each case, the material was cDNA or gDNA derived from T cells, B-cell-depleted T cells, or PBMCs.

This CDR3 contains 13 residues. Germline CDR1 PRHDT, CDR2 FYEKMQ (reference sequence). J was trimmed by 4 bases and V by 5 bases; bases with no gene match: 0. How the authors handled the data: Estimates of nucleated cell counts were drawn from the amplification of reference gene primers. Clones were read by immunoSEQ multiplex PCR, and TCRdb kept only the in-frame ones, dropping some. That table is the source of V, J and clone size, and D and trimming were worked out from the DNA. The sample has 470,000 or so clones; approximately 90% are singletons. The sequence came from a woman aged 30 to 39 with acute or convalescent COVID-19. This rearrangement joins TRBV13 to TRBJ2-2, with TRBD2 matching 8 bases. The sequencing input was peripheral blood. The CDR3 region has the DNA TGTGCCAGCAGCGCGGGGGGCACCGGGGAGCTGTTTTTT. Translation gives CASSAGGTGELFF.